The table lists the clone carrying this TCR beta chain with many counts. Its antigen is not known. Germline V gives CDR1 SGHVS, CDR2 FQNEAQ. V shed 5 bases and J 6 bases; nucleotides not matched to a gene: 12. CDR3 size: 16 residues. The data are from a study of early T cells in non-severe SARS-CoV-2 infection. Study-level background: Unsorted whole blood bulk RNA was sequenced, with unpaired chains.

As part of library construction, unique molecular identifiers were attached to individual cDNA molecules. TCRdb processed the 5' RACE reads anew with MiXCR; each CDR3 protein has one entry. The sample yields roughly 64,000 distinct CDR3 sequences, around 12% seen once. Whole-study results and caveats: Missing private and CD4 specificities, VDJdb matching favored anti-spike CD8 responses.

The clonotype originates from an adult who was a healthcare worker with PCR-confirmed SARS-CoV-2 infection or an uninfected control (not recorded which). Sample: whole blood. J is TRBJ1-4 and V is TRBV7-8; 7 bases align to TRBD1. CDR3 coding DNA: TGTGCCAGCAGCAGACGAGGTGGAGGGGGCTATGAAAAACTGTTTTTT. It is translated as CASSRRGGGGYEKLFF.